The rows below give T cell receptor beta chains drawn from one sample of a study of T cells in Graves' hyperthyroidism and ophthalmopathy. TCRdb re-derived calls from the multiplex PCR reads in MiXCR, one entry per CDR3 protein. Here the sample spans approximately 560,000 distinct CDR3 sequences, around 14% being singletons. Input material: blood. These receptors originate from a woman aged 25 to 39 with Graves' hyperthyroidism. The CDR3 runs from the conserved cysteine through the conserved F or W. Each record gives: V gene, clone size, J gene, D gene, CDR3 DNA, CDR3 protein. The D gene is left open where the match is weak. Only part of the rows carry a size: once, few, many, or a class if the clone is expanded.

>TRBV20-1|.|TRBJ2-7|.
TGCAGTGCTAGAGAAGACGGGTACGAGCAGTACTTC
CSAREDGYEQYF
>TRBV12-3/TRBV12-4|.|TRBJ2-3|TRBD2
TGCGCCACCAGTGAAGGTAGCGGGGACACAGATACGCAGTATTTT
CATSEGSGDTDTQYF
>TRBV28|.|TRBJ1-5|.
TGTGCCAGCAGTTCATTAAATAGCAATCAGCCCCAGCATTTT
CASSSLNSNQPQHF
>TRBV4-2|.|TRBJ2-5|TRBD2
TGTGCCAGCAGCCAGACCGGGACTAGTGACGTGGGGACCCAGTACTTC
CASSQTGTSDVGTQYF
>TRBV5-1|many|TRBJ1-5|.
TGCGCCAGCAGCTTGTACCCGGATCAGCCCCAGCATTTT
CASSLYPDQPQHF
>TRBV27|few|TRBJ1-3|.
TGTGCCAGCAGTTACTCCGGGACCTCCGGGGACACCATATATTTT
CASSYSGTSGDTIYF
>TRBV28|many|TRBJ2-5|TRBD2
TGTGCCAGCAGCCGCATTGAGCGGGGGGGGGAGACCCAGTACTTC
CASSRIERGGETQYF
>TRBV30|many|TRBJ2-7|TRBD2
TGTGCCTGGAGTGTAGGAGCGGGAGGCTACGAGCAGTACTTC
CAWSVGAGGYEQYF
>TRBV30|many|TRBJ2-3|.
TGTGCCTGGAGTGTACCCGGGGATAGCACAGATACGCAGTATTTT
CAWSVPGDSTDTQYF
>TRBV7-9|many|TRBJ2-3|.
TGTGCCAGCAGATCTATCCCAGATACGCAGTATTTT
CASRSIPDTQYF
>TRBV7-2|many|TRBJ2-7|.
TGTGCCAGCAGCTTAGTCGGGGAGGCCGCCGAGCAGTACTTC
CASSLVGEAAEQYF
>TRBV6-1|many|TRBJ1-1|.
TGTGCCAGCAGTTCAAGGCCACTTGAAGCTTTCTTT
CASSSRPLEAFF
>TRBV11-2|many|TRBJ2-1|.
TGTGCCAGCAGCTCCCCGCAGAGTATGAAGGGAGGCCTTGCCGCCTACAATGAGCAGTTCTTC
CASSSPQSMKGGLAAYNEQFF
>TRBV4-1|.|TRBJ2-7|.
TGCGCCAGCAGCCCTGGATCCGTAAGAAGCTCCTACGAGCAGTACTTC
CASSPGSVRSSYEQYF
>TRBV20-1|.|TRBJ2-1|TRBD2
TGCAGTGCTCTGGATTTGACTAGCGGGAGACCTTGGGACAATGAGCAGTTCTTC
CSALDLTSGRPWDNEQFF
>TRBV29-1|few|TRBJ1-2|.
TGCAGCGTTGAGGAGTTCTATGGCTACACCTTC
CSVEEFYGYTF
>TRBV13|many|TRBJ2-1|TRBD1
TGTGCCAGCAGCTTGGGACAGGGATGGAATGAGCAGTTCTTC
CASSLGQGWNEQFF
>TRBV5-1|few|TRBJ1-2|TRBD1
TGCGCCAGCAGCCGCGACAGGGGGTTCTCAGACATGAGTGGCTACACCTTC
CASSRDRGFSDMSGYTF
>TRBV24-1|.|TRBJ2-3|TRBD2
TGTGCCACCAGTGATCGAGAACTAGCGGCAACAGATACGCAGTATTTT
CATSDRELAATDTQYF
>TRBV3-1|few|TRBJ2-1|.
TGTGCCAGCAGCCCACCCGTTACTCGTCTCCATGAGCAGTTCTTC
CASSPPVTRLHEQFF
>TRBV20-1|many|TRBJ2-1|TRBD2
TGCAGTGCTAGTAAGGCTAGCGGGGTCAATGAGCAGTTCTTC
CSASKASGVNEQFF
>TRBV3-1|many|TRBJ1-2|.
TGTGCCAGCAGCCAAGAACTCCAGGCGGACTATGGCTACACCTTC
CASSQELQADYGYTF
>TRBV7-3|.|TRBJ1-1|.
TGTGCCAGCAGCGCCGGACGTTCCGCTGAAGCTTTCTTT
CASSAGRSAEAFF
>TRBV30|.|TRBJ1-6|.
TGTGCCTGGAGAGATGGCTATAATTCACCCCTCCACTTT
CAWRDGYNSPLHF
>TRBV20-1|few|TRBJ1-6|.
TGCAGTGCCCCCAGGGGCGCGTATAATTCACCCCTCCACTTT
CSAPRGAYNSPLHF
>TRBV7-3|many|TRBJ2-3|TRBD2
TGTGCCAGCAGCTTAACCGGGACTAGCGTCACAGATACGCAGTATTTT
CASSLTGTSVTDTQYF
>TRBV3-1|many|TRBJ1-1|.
TGTGCCAGCAGCTCCCCAAGGGGGACGATGAACACTGAAGCTTTCTTT
CASSSPRGTMNTEAFF
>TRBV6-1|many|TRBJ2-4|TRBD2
TGTGCCAGCATGAACGGACTAGCGGGAAACATTCAGTACTTC
CASMNGLAGNIQYF
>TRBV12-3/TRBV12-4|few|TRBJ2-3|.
TGTGCCAGCAGTATGGGGGGCAGTTCGGTGGATACGCAGTATTTT
CASSMGGSSVDTQYF
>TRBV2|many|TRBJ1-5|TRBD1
TGTGCCAGCAGCGACAAGACAGGGAATAGCAATCAGCCCCAGCATTTT
CASSDKTGNSNQPQHF
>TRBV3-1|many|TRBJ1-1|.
TGTGCCAGCAGCCAGGCTGGCAACTTGAACACTGAAGCTTTCTTT
CASSQAGNLNTEAFF
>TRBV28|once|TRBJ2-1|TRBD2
TGTGCCAGCAGTTGGGAGGGCGGACTAGCGACACACAATGAGCAGTTCTTC
CASSWEGGLATHNEQFF
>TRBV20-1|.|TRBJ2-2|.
TGCAGTGCTAGGGCTAGCGCCCACACCGGGGAGCTGTTTTTT
CSARASAHTGELFF
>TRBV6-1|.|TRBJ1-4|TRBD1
TGTGCCAGCAGCTCCAAACGACAGGGAGCAACTAATGAAAAACTGTTTTTT
CASSSKRQGATNEKLFF
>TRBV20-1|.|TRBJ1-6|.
TGCAGTGCTAGAGATTTACCGACCGATTCACCCCTCCACTTT
CSARDLPTDSPLHF
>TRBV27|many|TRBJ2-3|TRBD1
TGTGCCAGCAGTTATAGTGTGACAGGGAGCACAGATACGCAGTATTTT
CASSYSVTGSTDTQYF
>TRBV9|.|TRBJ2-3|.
TGTGCCAGCAGCCCTCGGGACAAAGGCACAGATACGCAGTATTTT
CASSPRDKGTDTQYF
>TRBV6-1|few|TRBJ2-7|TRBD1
TGTGCCAACAGTCGGACAGGGTTTAACGAGCAGTACTTC
CANSRTGFNEQYF
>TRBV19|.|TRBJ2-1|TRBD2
TGTGCCAGTAGTATTGGGACTAGCGTCGGGAGTGAGCAGTTCTTC
CASSIGTSVGSEQFF
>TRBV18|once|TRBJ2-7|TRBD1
TGTGCCAGCTCACTAGGACAGGGGGAGGACTACGAGCAGTACTTC
CASSLGQGEDYEQYF
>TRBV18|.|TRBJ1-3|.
TGTGCCAGCTCACCTTGGGACATGAGCTCTGGAAACACCATATATTTT
CASSPWDMSSGNTIYF
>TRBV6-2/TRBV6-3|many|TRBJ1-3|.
TGTGCCAGCAGTTATGTGGACGGCCGAAACACCATATATTTT
CASSYVDGRNTIYF
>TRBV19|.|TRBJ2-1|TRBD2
TGTGCCAGCACTAGCGGGACCTTTAACAATGAGCAGTTCTTC
CASTSGTFNNEQFF
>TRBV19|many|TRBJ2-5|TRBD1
TGTGCCAGTAGTCCACAGGACAGGGCAGAGACCCAGTACTTC
CASSPQDRAETQYF
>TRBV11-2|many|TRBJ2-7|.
TGTGCCAGCAGCGGGGGGTGGGTCGGCTACGAGCAGTACTTC
CASSGGWVGYEQYF
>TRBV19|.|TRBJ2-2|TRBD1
TGTGCCAGTAGTATTCGTACAGGGGGCCTCGGCACCGGGGAGCTGTTTTTT
CASSIRTGGLGTGELFF
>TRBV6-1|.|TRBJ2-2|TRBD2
TGTGCCAGCACTGCTAGCGGGATCGGCACCGGGGAGCTGTTTTTT
CASTASGIGTGELFF
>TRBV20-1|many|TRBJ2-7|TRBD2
TGCAGTGCCAAGACTAGCGGGACCTACGAGCAGTACTTC
CSAKTSGTYEQYF
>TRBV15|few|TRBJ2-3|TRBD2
TGTGCCACCAGCAGTGATCAACGGGAGGGCCGGACAGATACGCAGTATTTT
CATSSDQREGRTDTQYF
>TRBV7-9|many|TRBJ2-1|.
TGTGCCAGCAGCTTAGGGGTGGGGGCAACCTACAATGAGCAGTTCTTC
CASSLGVGATYNEQFF
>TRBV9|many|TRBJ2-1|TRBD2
TGTGCCAGCAGCTGGAGGACTAGCGGGAGTATTGAGCAGTTCTTC
CASSWRTSGSIEQFF
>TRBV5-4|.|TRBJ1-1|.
TGTGCCAGCAGCGGAGGAATAAACACTGAAGCTTTCTTT
CASSGGINTEAFF
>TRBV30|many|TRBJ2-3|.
TGTGCCTGGAGGGAAAACACAGATACGCAGTATTTT
CAWRENTDTQYF
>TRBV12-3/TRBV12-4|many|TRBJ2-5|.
TGTGCCAGCAGCGTGACAGGTCAAGAGACCCAGTACTTC
CASSVTGQETQYF